This T cell receptor beta chain was observed in a study of identical twins. Via MiXCR, TCRdb re-called the 5' RACE reads, giving one row per CDR3 protein. The sample carries about 660,000 distinct CDR3 sequences, less than 10% recorded once. Turning to this clonotype: Antigen: not known.

Study-wide results and caveats: Beta out-of-frame sequences displayed a weaker excess of sharing between twins. With abundant cord blood beta clonotypes, insertions were fewer; memory repertoires showed no such pattern.

The germline V and J ends were trimmed by 4 bases and 1 base, with 16 bases remaining between them. The CDR3 has 17 residues. The data were also submitted as part of a second study, on yellow fever vaccine responses in identical twins.

The source is a woman aged 18-29 years in good health. Sequenced material: PBMCs. The chain employs TRBV12-3 or TRBV12-4 and TRBJ2-2; no firm D call. The CDR3 nucleotides are TGTGCCAGCAGTTCTGAGGTTTTGTCACAGAACACCGGGGAGCTGTTTTTT. Protein: CASSSEVLSQNTGELFF.